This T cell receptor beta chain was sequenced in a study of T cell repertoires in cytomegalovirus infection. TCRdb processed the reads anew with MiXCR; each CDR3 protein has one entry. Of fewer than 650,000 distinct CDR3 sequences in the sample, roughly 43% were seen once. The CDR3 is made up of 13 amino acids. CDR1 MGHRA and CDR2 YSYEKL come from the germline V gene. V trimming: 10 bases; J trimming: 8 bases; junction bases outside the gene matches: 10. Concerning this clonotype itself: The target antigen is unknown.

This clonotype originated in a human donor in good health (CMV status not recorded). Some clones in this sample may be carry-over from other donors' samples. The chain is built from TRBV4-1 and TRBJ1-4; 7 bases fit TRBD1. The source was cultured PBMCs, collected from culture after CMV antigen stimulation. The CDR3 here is CATRGDRREKLFF. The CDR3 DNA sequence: TGCGCCACTCGGGGGGACAGAAGAGAAAAACTGTTTTTT.